This T cell receptor (beta chain) was captured by sequencing in a study of naive and memory T cell subsets. This clonotype was seen a few times. Two oligonucleotides, mixed equimolar, formed the beta constant-region primer covering TRBC1 and TRBC2. Nested alpha and beta constant-region primers with the SP2 primer drove four PCR rounds on ligated cDNA. Using its own MiXCR run on the UMI-ligation and nested PCR reads, TCRdb lists one record per CDR3 protein. The data hold around 18,000 distinct CDR3 sequences, with around 9% observed a single time. Cells stained for CD3, CD4, CD8, CD45RA and CD27 were sorted into four subsets. The source of this sequence is a human donor in good health. The sequencing sample was made of central memory CD8+ T cells from blood.

Here the CDR3 reads CASSYSRLAVPIYEQYF. DNA of the CDR3: TGTGCCAGCAGTTACTCAAGGCTAGCGGTCCCTATCTACGAGCAGTACTTC. The chain has TRBV6-2 or TRBV6-3 and TRBJ2-7; 7 bases align to TRBD2. After removal of 0 bases from V and 3 bases from J, the junction contained 11 bases not matched to a gene. CDR1 and CDR2 from the germline V gene are MNHEY and SVGEGT. This CDR3 spans 17 amino acids.